The 21 T cell receptor beta chains listed next were all sequenced from one sample in a study of beta chain features in type 1 diabetes. The sequenced template was cDNA made from the entire isolated RNA. The table came from immunoSEQ multiplex PCR; TCRdb's copy has only in-frame clones and leaves some out. The sample yields around 500,000 clones, over 25% seen once. The sequencing input was naive CD4+ T cells from blood. These receptors were obtained from a man younger than 35 in good health.

V is TRBV12-5 and J is TRBJ1-1, with 8 bases identical to TRBD1. The CDR3 is 16 amino acids. The V gene end was trimmed by 1 base and the J gene end by 0 bases; junction bases not matched to a gene: 4. Germline V gives CDR1 LGHNT, CDR2 FRNRAP. In DNA form, the CDR3 reads TGTGCTAGTGGTTTGGGACAGGGGACCATGAACACTGAAGCTTTCTTT. Translating gives CASGLGQGTMNTEAFF.

V usage is TRBV27 and J usage is TRBJ1-3, with a possible D match to TRBD1 (5 bases). The CDR3 has 14 amino acids. CDR1 and CDR2 from the germline V gene are MNHEY and SMNVEV (reference sequence). V shed 8 bases and J shed 1 base, with 12 bases lying between them. As DNA, the CDR3 is TGTGCCAGCTCGGGACGGCGATCTGGAAACACCATATATTTT. This translates into CASSGRRSGNTIYF.

The table lists this clone with a few counts. The chain links TRBV7-9 to TRBJ2-5, with a tentative D call TRBD2 (6 bases). Germline CDR1 is SEHNR and CDR2 is FQNEAQ (reference sequence). This CDR3 region has 15 residues. Trimming pared 3 bases from V and 7 bases from J, leaving 18 bases between. As DNA, the CDR3 is TGTGCCAGCAGCTTCGACCGGGACTCCGCATGGACCCAGTACTTC. The encoded protein is CASSFDRDSAWTQYF.

The rearrangement joins TRBV5-1 to TRBJ2-5; TRBD1 matches 12 bases. The CDR3 has 15 residues. V trimming: 1 base; J trimming: 4 bases; junction bases outside the gene matches: 2. CDR1 SGHRS and CDR2 YFSETQ come from the germline V gene. CDR3 protein: CASSLLGQGAETQYF. The CDR3 coding sequence is TGCGCCAGCAGCTTGCTGGGACAGGGGGCAGAGACCCAGTACTTC.

This clone was counted between two and nine times. The genes are TRBV30 and TRBJ1-5; no clear D gene. CDR1 GTSNPN and CDR2 SVGIG come from the germline V gene (reference sequence). The CDR3 contains 13 residues. V shed 0 bases and J shed 3 bases, with 6 bases lying between them. CDR3 nucleotides: TGTGCCTGGAGTGTAAACACCAATCAGCCCCAGCATTTT. It specifies CAWSVNTNQPQHF.

The V and J genes are TRBV7-9 and TRBJ2-6; D uncertain. Germline CDR1 SEHNR, CDR2 FQNEAQ (reference sequence). The CDR3 contains 16 residues. V lost 4 bases and J 2 bases, leaving 12 bases between the germline ends. The CDR3 DNA follows: TGTGCCAGCAGCTACCACGTTTTGGCTGGGGCCAACGTCCTGACTTTC. Translation gives CASSYHVLAGANVLTF.

The table lists this clone with a few counts. This sequence joins TRBV29-1 and TRBJ1-5; maybe TRBD1 (5 bases). There are 13 residues in the CDR3. The V end lost 3 bases, the J end lost 2 bases, and 8 bases lay between the germline ends. CDR1 SQVTM and CDR2 ANQGSEA come from the germline V gene. DNA of the CDR3: TGCAGCGTTGACACAGGTGGCAATCAGCCCCAGCATTTT. It specifies CSVDTGGNQPQHF. Variable domain in full (rest from reference TRBV29-1 and TRBJ1-5): SAVISQKPSRDICQRGTSLTIQCQVDSQVTMMFWYRQQPGQSLTLIATANQGSEATYESGFVIDKFPISRPNLTFSTLTVSNMSPEDSSIYLCSVDTGGNQPQHFGDGTRLSIL.

This chain connects TRBV10-3 to TRBJ2-7; D is ambiguous. Trimming took 5 bases from V and 4 from J, leaving 9 bases between them. The CDR3 consists of 12 residues. Per the germline V gene, CDR1 is ENHRY and CDR2 is SYGVKD. CDR3 loop: CAISPYSYEQYF. The CDR3 nucleotides read TGTGCCATCAGTCCATACTCGTACGAGCAGTACTTC.

The V gene is TRBV5-1, the J gene TRBJ2-1, with 8 bases fitting TRBD1. The junction had 10 bases not matched to a gene; V was cut back by 4 bases and J by 10 bases. Germline V gene lookup returns CDR1 SGHRS and CDR2 YFSETQ. The CDR3 length is 14 residues. CDR3 DNA sequence: TGCGCCAGCAGCCCCCAGGGGGCTCGGGGAGAGCAGTTCTTC. It encodes CASSPQGARGEQFF. The full variable domain, rest sourced from reference TRBV5-1 and TRBJ2-1, is KAGVTQTPRYLIKTRGQQVTLSCSPISGHRSVSWYQQTPGQGLQFLFEYFSETQRNKGNFPGRFSGRQFSNSRSEMNVSTLELGDSALYLCASSPQGARGEQFFGPGTRLTVL.

The chain has TRBV7-9 and TRBJ2-1; tentative D call: TRBD1 (5 bases). The CDR3 extends over 14 amino acids. Trimming pared 5 bases from V and 0 bases from J, leaving 8 bases between. The germline V gene encodes CDR1 SEHNR and CDR2 FQNEAQ (reference sequence). CDR3 sequence (DNA): TGTGCCAGCAGCGTCAGGGTCTCCTACAATGAGCAGTTCTTC. The encoded protein is CASSVRVSYNEQFF.

This clone was seen a few times. The CDR3 region is CASSLAEGLRNIQYF. In DNA, the CDR3 is TGTGCCAGCAGCTTAGCGGAAGGACTAAGGAACATTCAGTACTTC. The rearrangement joins TRBV7-9 to TRBJ2-4; possible D gene TRBD2, 6 bases. Trimming left V 0 bases short and J 7 bases short, with 13 bases between. CDR3 length: 15 amino acids. The germline CDR1 and CDR2 sequences are SEHNR and FQNEAQ (reference sequence).

In its sample, this clone was seen a few times. This chain links TRBV14 with TRBJ2-7, with 10 nucleotides matching TRBD1. The CDR3 sequence is 13 residues long. Unmatched junction bases numbered 8, after V lost 3 bases and J lost 12 bases. Germline V gene data show CDR1 as SGHDN and CDR2 as FVKESK. CDR3 coding DNA: TGTGCCAGCAGCCAGACGAGGACAGGGGGTTTGTACTTC. Translated, it gives CASSQTRTGGLYF.

In this sample, this clone turned up a few times. This chain uses TRBV7-2 with TRBJ2-1; D unresolved. V was trimmed by 3 bases and J by 9 bases, leaving 6 bases between them. The CDR3 is 11 residues long. CDR1 and CDR2 (germline): SGHTA, FQGNSA. The CDR3 region is CASSFMLEQFF. As DNA, the CDR3 is TGTGCCAGCAGCTTTATGCTTGAGCAGTTCTTC.

The chain carries TRBV15 and TRBJ2-3; D is undetermined. The CDR3 loop spans 14 amino acids. The V gene's germline CDR1 is LNHNV and CDR2 YYDKDF (reference sequence). Trimming removed 0 bases at V and 8 bases at J, with 12 bases between. The chain's CDR3 is CATSRDKGEATQYF. In DNA form, the CDR3 reads TGTGCCACCAGCAGAGATAAGGGTGAAGCTACGCAGTATTTT. Variable domain in full (rest from reference TRBV15 and TRBJ2-3): DAMVIQNPRYQVTQFGKPVTLSCSQTLNHNVMYWYQQKSSQAPKLLFHYYDKDFNNEADTPDNFQSRRPNTSFCFLDIRSPGLGDTAMYLCATSRDKGEATQYFGPGTRLTVL.

The J gene is TRBJ1-3, the V gene TRBV6-6; 7 bases map to TRBD1. Germline CDR1 MNHNY, CDR2 SVGAGI (reference sequence). The CDR3 extends over 12 amino acids. V gave up 8 bases and J gave up 2 bases; unmatched junction bases: 0. Written as DNA, the CDR3 is TGTGCCAGCGGGACAGCTGGAAACACCATATATTTT. Protein: CASGTAGNTIYF.

V usage is TRBV5-1 and J usage is TRBJ2-5, with 7 positions matching TRBD2. Per the germline V gene, CDR1 is SGHRS and CDR2 is YFSETQ. V lost 0 bases to trimming and J lost 5 bases; unmatched junction nucleotides: 4. The CDR3 spans 14 residues. CDR3 DNA sequence: TGCGCCAGCAGCTTGGTTGCGGGAGACGAGACCCAGTACTTC. It codes for CASSLVAGDETQYF.

In its sample, this clone was seen a few times. The chain uses TRBV4-2 and TRBJ2-7; unclear D gene. CDR1 and CDR2 from the germline V gene are LGHNA and YNFKEQ. V lost 1 base and J lost 2, with 12 bases in between. This CDR3 has 15 residues. CDR3: CASSQGHTETYEQYF. CDR3 nucleotide sequence: TGTGCCAGCAGCCAAGGTCATACAGAAACCTACGAGCAGTACTTC.

A few counts support this clone. CDR3 in DNA: TGTGCCTGGAGTGAGGGGAGCTCTGGGGCCAACGTCCTGACTTTC. Amino acid sequence: CAWSEGSSGANVLTF. V and J are TRBV30 and TRBJ2-6; D may match TRBD1 or TRBD2 (5 bases each). Germline V CDR1 and CDR2: GTSNPN, SVGIG (reference sequence). V shed 1 base and J shed 0 bases, with 7 bases lying between them. The CDR3 sequence is 15 residues long.

As regards this clone: In the same sample, other DNA sequences code for this CDR3. This chain joins TRBV5-4 and TRBJ2-1; TRBD2 is a possible D gene (5 bases). The CDR3 contains 14 residues. CDR1 SGHNT and CDR2 YYREEE come from the germline V gene (reference sequence). V lost 2 bases, J lost 0 bases, and 6 bases lay in between. The CDR3 loop is CASSLGSSYNEQFF. CDR3 in DNA: TGTGCCAGCAGCTTAGGGAGCTCCTACAATGAGCAGTTCTTC.

The chain carries TRBV2 and TRBJ2-1, with 7 positions matching TRBD2. Germline lookup yields CDR1 SNHLY and CDR2 FYNNEI. V lost 11 bases to trimming and J lost 5 bases; unmatched junction nucleotides: 12. The CDR3 contains 14 residues. The CDR3 DNA follows: TGTGCCGGAGCAAGGGGACTATCAAACAATGAGCAGTTCTTC. This translates into CAGARGLSNNEQFF.

This clone showed up just a few times. V is TRBV7-2 and J is TRBJ2-3; 7 bases line up with TRBD1. In germline, CDR1 is SGHTA, CDR2 FQGNSA. The CDR3 length is 12 residues. The ends lost 6 bases at V and 5 bases at J; junction bases unmatched: 2. The CDR3 protein is CASRAGGDTQYF. The CDR3 coding sequence is TGTGCCAGCAGGGCAGGGGGAGATACGCAGTATTTT.